Below, 28 T cell receptor beta chains from the same sample are listed, as sequenced in a study of blood T cells in healthy people across ages. Then a second PCR, running roughly 7 to 11 cycles, was carried out with a sample-barcoded 5' primer and a J-beta primer mix. Using its own MiXCR run on the 5' RACE reads, TCRdb lists one record per CDR3 protein. The repertoire holds about 1.7 million distinct CDR3 sequences, with 28% as singletons. Sequencing was performed on blood. These receptors were obtained from a woman younger than 45 in good health.

This clonotype has at least ten counts. The CDR3 nucleotides read TGTGCCAGCTCACACTCCAAGGAGCAGTACTTC. Amino acids: CASSHSKEQYF. The chain recombines TRBV18 with TRBJ2-7, with no clear D. This CDR3 is 11 amino acids long. Trimming pared 4 bases from V and 7 bases from J, leaving 8 bases between. The germline V gene encodes CDR1 KGHSH and CDR2 LQKENI.

This chain connects TRBV5-6 to TRBJ1-4; 8 bases match TRBD1. This CDR3 has 15 residues. The trim removed 2 bases at V and 8 bases at J, leaving 8 bases unmatched. CDR1 and CDR2 from the germline V gene are SGHDT and YYEEEE. The CDR3: CASSFQGANMEKLFF. Here the CDR3 DNA reads TGTGCCAGCAGCTTTCAGGGGGCAAATATGGAAAAACTGTTTTTT.

Many counts were recorded for this clonotype. The gene calls are TRBV28 and TRBJ2-7; 7 nucleotides align to TRBD2. This CDR3 comprises 15 residues. V shed 6 bases, J shed 0 bases, and the junction held 8 bases outside the gene matches. Germline CDR1 and CDR2: MDHEN and SYDVKM. CDR3 bases: TGTGCCAGCAGCACCAGCGGGATCAACTCCTACGAGCAGTACTTC. Translation: CASSTSGINSYEQYF.

This clonotype has more than one count but fewer than ten. The V gene is TRBV10-3, the J gene TRBJ1-5; D might be TRBD1 (6 bases). Germline V gene sequence: CDR1 ENHRY, CDR2 SYGVKD. This CDR3 region has 13 residues. Trimming took 8 bases from V and 0 from J, leaving 8 bases between them. The chain's CDR3 is CAIGQNSNQPQHF. The CDR3 region has the DNA TGTGCCATCGGACAGAATAGCAATCAGCCCCAGCATTTT.

This chain joins TRBV29-1 and TRBJ2-3; 13 nucleotides agree with TRBD2. The germline V gene encodes CDR1 SQVTM and CDR2 ANQGSEA. The length of the CDR3 is 18 residues. Trimming at V came to 7 bases and at J to 2 bases, leaving 15 bases not matched to a gene. The CDR3 loop is CSGLGLAGAETLTDTQYF. The CDR3 region has the DNA TGCAGCGGGCTCGGACTAGCGGGGGCCGAAACGCTCACAGATACGCAGTATTTT.

V gene TRBV6-5 combines with J gene TRBJ2-1, with 12 bases lining up with TRBD2. CDR1 is MNHEY and CDR2 is SVGAGI in the germline V gene. This CDR3 has 19 amino acids. The J segment lost 2 bases and the V segment lost 4 bases, leaving 12 bases of the junction unmatched. The CDR3 DNA is TGTGCCAGCAGTTTTACTCGGACTAGCGGGATGGGCCCCTACAATGAGCAGTTCTTC. Residues: CASSFTRTSGMGPYNEQFF.

The chain joins TRBV20-1 to TRBJ2-1, with 7 bases aligning to TRBD2. The CDR3 is made up of 13 amino acids. J was trimmed by 7 bases and V by 8 bases; bases with no gene match: 11. The germline gives CDR1 DFQATT, CDR2 SNEGSKA (reference sequence). CDR3 DNA sequence: TGCAGTTCCGTCCCGGGACTAAGAAATGAGCAGTTCTTC. Its protein is CSSVPGLRNEQFF.

This clonotype was counted a few times. V is TRBV7-9 and J is TRBJ2-1, with 9 bases lining up with TRBD1. The CDR3 is 13 residues long. Germline loops: CDR1 SEHNR, CDR2 FQNEAQ (reference sequence). With 5 bases clipped from V and 9 bases from J, the junction kept 5 bases outside the gene matches. The CDR3 bases are TGTGCCAGCAGCCGGACAGGGGTGGTTGAGCAGTTCTTC. Protein sequence: CASSRTGVVEQFF.

This clonotype was detected ten times or more. The DNA of the CDR3 is TGCGCCAGCAGCCAGTTCCAAGTAGGCCCCTACGAGCAGTACTTC. Its protein is CASSQFQVGPYEQYF. The chain couples TRBV4-1 to TRBJ2-7; unclear D gene. Germline V gives CDR1 MGHRA, CDR2 YSYEKL. The germline V and J ends were trimmed by 3 bases and 2 bases, with 14 bases remaining between them. The CDR3 sequence is 15 residues long.

In this sample, this clonotype turned up many times. V is TRBV18 and J is TRBJ2-1; 8 nucleotides match TRBD1. Looked up from germline, CDR1 is KGHSH and CDR2 is LQKENI. Trimming took 1 base from V and 6 from J; bases not matched to a gene: 11. The CDR3 is made up of 17 amino acids. Written as DNA, the CDR3 is TGTGCCAGCTCACCACGCCTTGGACAGGGCAAAGGCAATGAGCAGTTCTTC. Amino acids: CASSPRLGQGKGNEQFF.

The V and J genes are TRBV7-2 and TRBJ2-1; D is perhaps TRBD2 (5 bases). The CDR3 spans 15 residues. V lost 5 bases, J lost 5 bases, and 16 bases lay in between. The germline CDR1 and CDR2 sequences are SGHTA and FQGNSA. The CDR3 loop reads CASSPPETMNNEQFF. Here the CDR3 DNA reads TGTGCCAGCAGCCCACCTGAGACTATGAACAATGAGCAGTTCTTC.

This clonotype was found a few times. The chain carries TRBV4-3 and TRBJ2-5; 9 bases align to TRBD2. This CDR3 is built from 16 residues. From germline, CDR1 is LGHNA and CDR2 YSLEER. J lost 3 bases, V lost 4 bases, and 9 bases had no gene match. CDR3 in DNA: TGCGCCAGCAGCCGCGAGGGTAGCGGGAGAGAAGAGACCCAGTACTTC. Residues: CASSREGSGREETQYF.

This clonotype was seen only a few times. The CDR3 sequence is CASSQEGRGGTEAFF. The CDR3 nucleotides are TGCGCCAGCAGCCAAGAGGGCAGGGGGGGCACTGAAGCTTTCTTT. This chain uses TRBV4-1 with TRBJ1-1; TRBD1 matches 7 bases. The CDR3 consists of 15 residues. CDR1 MGHRA and CDR2 YSYEKL come from the germline V gene. J gave up 4 bases and V 0 bases, and 5 bases lay outside the gene matches.

This clonotype appeared a few times. The genes are TRBV7-9 and TRBJ1-2, with 7 bases that match TRBD1. The CDR3 is made up of 14 amino acids. Germline values: CDR1 SEHNR, CDR2 FQNEAQ (reference sequence). The junction had 4 bases not matched to a gene; V was cut back by 5 bases and J by 1 base. CDR3 sequence reads: CASSQTGFNYGYTF. CDR3 DNA sequence: TGTGCCAGCAGCCAGACAGGGTTTAACTATGGCTACACCTTC.

There are a few counts of this clonotype. The CDR3 DNA reads as TGTGCCAGCAGGTACAGGGCTTCTAACTATGGCTACACCTTC. It specifies CASRYRASNYGYTF. V gene TRBV5-6 combines with J gene TRBJ1-2; D possibly corresponds to TRBD1 (6 bases). Looked up from germline, CDR1 is SGHDT and CDR2 is YYEEEE. V was pared by 5 bases and J by 0 bases, with 11 bases between. This CDR3 comprises 14 residues. Filled out from reference TRBV5-6 and TRBJ1-2, the complete variable domain reads DAGVTQSPTHLIKTRGQQVTLRCSPKSGHDTVSWYQQALGQGPQFIFQYYEEEERQRGNFPDRFSGHQFPNYSSELNVNALLLGDSALYLCASRYRASNYGYTFGSGTRLTVV.

This clonotype has a handful of counts. V gene TRBV12-5 combines with J gene TRBJ1-4, with TRBD1 identical over 11 bases. The germline V gene encodes CDR1 LGHNT and CDR2 FRNRAP. This CDR3 is built from 14 residues. V lost 7 bases to trimming and J lost 7 bases; unmatched junction nucleotides: 5. The CDR3 nucleotides are TGTGCTAGTGCCAAAGGGACAGGGGGTGAAAAACTGTTTTTT. Translated: CASAKGTGGEKLFF.

This clonotype was seen many times. The genes are TRBV3-1 and TRBJ2-7; possible D gene TRBD2, 5 bases. Germline V gene lookup returns CDR1 LGHDT and CDR2 YNNKEL (reference sequence). CDR3 length: 13 amino acids. V was pared by 1 base and J by 3 bases, with 7 bases between. The CDR3 DNA follows: TGTGCCAGCAGCCAAGGGGAGAACTACGAGCAGTACTTC. Translated, it gives CASSQGENYEQYF.

This clonotype has a handful of counts. A single base separates this from a much larger clone, so it may be a read error. The rearrangement uses TRBV7-2 and TRBJ2-4; 8 bases align to TRBD2. The CDR3 covers 17 residues. V was clipped by 1 base and J by 0 bases; unmatched bases: 5. CDR1 is SGHTA and CDR2 is FQGNSA in the germline V gene. In DNA, the CDR3 is TGTGCCAGCAGCTTAGTCGTAGCGGGACCAGCCAAAAACATTCAGTACTTC. It codes for CASSLVVAGPAKNIQYF.

This chain links TRBV6-6 with TRBJ1-5; D not resolved. The CDR3 runs to 14 residues. Looked up from germline, CDR1 is MNHNY and CDR2 is SVGAGI (reference sequence). V lost 2 bases and J 7 bases, leaving 12 bases between the germline ends. The DNA for the CDR3 is TGTGCCAGCAGTTACGGGCTAGCTGGACAGCCCCAGCATTTT. The encoded protein is CASSYGLAGQPQHF.

To note about this clonotype: A junction end diverges from the germline sequence, so it may reflect a read error. Here the CDR3 reads CASSLAGAINEKLFF. The CDR3 DNA reads as TGTGCCAGCAGTCTAGCAGGGGCCATTAATGAAAAACTGTTTTTT. J is TRBJ1-4 and V is TRBV12-3 or TRBV12-4; possible D gene TRBD1, 6 bases. The CDR3 loop spans 15 amino acids.

J is TRBJ2-7 and V is TRBV7-2; no reliable D call. V was cut by 1 base and J by 3 bases, with 13 bases left in between. Germline CDR1 and CDR2: SGHTA and FQGNSA. The CDR3 consists of 15 residues. In DNA, the CDR3 is TGTGCCAGCAGCTTAGGGGCGGTGGAGAACTACGAGCAGTACTTC. Its translation is CASSLGAVENYEQYF.

This rearrangement joins TRBV7-6 to TRBJ2-5; 10 nucleotides agree with TRBD2. J was trimmed by 5 bases and V by 5 bases; bases with no gene match: 8. Germline V CDR1 and CDR2: SGHVS, FNYEAQ. This CDR3 spans 15 amino acids. For the CDR3, the DNA is TGTGCCAGCAGCCCGGAGCGGGGGGGCCTTGAGACCCAGTACTTC. It translates to CASSPERGGLETQYF.

This clonotype was counted between two and nine times. This chain links TRBV6-1 with TRBJ2-1; 9 bases align to TRBD2. V shed 6 bases, J shed 4 bases, and the junction held 16 bases outside the gene matches. This CDR3 spans 18 amino acids. Per the germline V gene, CDR1 is MNHNS and CDR2 is SASEGT. The CDR3 DNA follows: TGTGCCAGCAGCCCCGAATACCTTCTAGCGGGGACTTACAATGAGCAGTTCTTC. As protein: CASSPEYLLAGTYNEQFF.

V is TRBV7-9 and J is TRBJ2-1, with TRBD1 identical over 9 bases. Germline CDR1 is SEHNR and CDR2 is FQNEAQ (reference sequence). The CDR3 length is 16 residues. J was trimmed by 7 bases and V by 8 bases; bases with no gene match: 15. CDR3 protein: CASLHLRDRDNNEQFF. In DNA form, the CDR3 reads TGTGCCAGCCTTCACTTGCGGGACAGGGACAATAATGAGCAGTTCTTC.

The J gene is TRBJ2-2, the V gene TRBV6-1; 10 positions agree with TRBD2. V lost 5 bases to trimming and J lost 6 bases; unmatched junction nucleotides: 12. The CDR3 has 17 amino acids. Germline-derived CDR1 and CDR2 are MNHNS and SASEGT. CDR3 residues: CASSRPTSGAGAGELFF. In nucleotides, the CDR3 is TGTGCCAGCAGTCGACCCACTAGCGGGGCTGGCGCCGGGGAGCTGTTTTTT.

This clonotype was seen more than once but under ten times. A read error is possible here, since a much larger clone lies one base away. The chain recombines TRBV12-3 or TRBV12-4 with TRBJ2-5; 8 nucleotides match TRBD1. The CDR3 loop spans 15 amino acids. With V trimmed by 6 bases and J by 4 bases, 10 bases remained unmatched. The CDR3 DNA reads TGTGCCAGCAGACCTGACAGGGGCCGTCGAGAGACCCAGTACTTC. This encodes CASRPDRGRRETQYF.

In its sample, this clonotype was seen a few times. The V call is TRBV4-1, the J call TRBJ2-5; TRBD2 matches at 8 bases. The CDR3 totals 16 residues. Germline lookup yields CDR1 MGHRA and CDR2 YSYEKL. Losses at the gene ends were 4 bases for V and 3 bases for J; bases not matched to a gene: 10. The CDR3 sequence: CASSLLPWRGEETQYF. CDR3 DNA sequence: TGCGCCAGCAGCCTCCTGCCGTGGCGGGGGGAAGAGACCCAGTACTTC.

This clonotype was observed a handful of times. The genes are TRBV20-1 and TRBJ1-2; 7 bases agree with TRBD1. Germline-derived CDR1 and CDR2 are DFQATT and SNEGSKA (reference sequence). This CDR3 contains 14 residues. Losses at the gene ends were 3 bases for V and 3 bases for J; bases not matched to a gene: 7. The DNA for the CDR3 is TGCAGTGCTAGGCCGGGGCAGGGGGACTATGGCTACACCTTC. This encodes CSARPGQGDYGYTF.